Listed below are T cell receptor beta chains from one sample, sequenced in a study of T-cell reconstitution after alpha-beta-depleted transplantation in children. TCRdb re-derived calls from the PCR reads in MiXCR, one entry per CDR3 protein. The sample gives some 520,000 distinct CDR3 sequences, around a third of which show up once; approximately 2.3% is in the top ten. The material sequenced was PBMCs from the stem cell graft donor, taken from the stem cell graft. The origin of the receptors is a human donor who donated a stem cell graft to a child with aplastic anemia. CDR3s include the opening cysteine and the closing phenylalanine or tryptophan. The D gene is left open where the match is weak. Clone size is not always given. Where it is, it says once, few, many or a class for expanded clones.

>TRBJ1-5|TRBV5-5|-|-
CASSLAGSATSNQPQHF
TGTGCCAGCAGCTTGGCGGGGAGCGCGACAAGCAATCAGCCCCAGCATTTT
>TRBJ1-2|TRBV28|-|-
CASSSGVRGYTF
TGTGCCAGCAGTTCAGGGGTTCGTGGCTACACCTTC
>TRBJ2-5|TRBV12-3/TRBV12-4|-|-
CASSFDVRGGKTQYF
TGTGCCAGCAGTTTCGACGTCAGGGGCGGAAAGACCCAGTACTTC
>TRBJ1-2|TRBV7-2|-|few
CASSFDLNYGYTF
TGTGCCAGCAGCTTCGACCTAAACTATGGCTACACCTTC
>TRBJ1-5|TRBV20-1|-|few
CSARFQVGGGNQPQHF
TGCAGTGCTAGATTCCAGGTGGGGGGGGGCAATCAGCCCCAGCATTTT
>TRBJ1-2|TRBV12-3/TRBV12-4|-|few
CASSLSEQAYGYTF
TGTGCCAGCAGTTTATCCGAACAGGCCTATGGCTACACCTTC
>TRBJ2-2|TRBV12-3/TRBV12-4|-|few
CASSLVVGVRPGELFF
TGTGCCAGCAGTTTAGTAGTCGGAGTAAGACCCGGGGAGCTGTTTTTT
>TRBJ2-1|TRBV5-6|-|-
CASSLGGLWGTYNEQFF
TGTGCCAGCAGCCTCGGGGGTCTATGGGGCACCTACAATGAGCAGTTCTTC
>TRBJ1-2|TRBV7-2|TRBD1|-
CASSLDRAPNYGYTF
TGTGCCAGCAGCCTCGACAGGGCCCCTAACTATGGCTACACCTTC
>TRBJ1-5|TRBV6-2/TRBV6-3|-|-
CASSYISAKNQPQHF
TGTGCCAGCAGTTATATTTCGGCAAAAAATCAGCCCCAGCATTTT
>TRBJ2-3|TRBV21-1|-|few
CASSKVGREYLDTQYF
TGTGCCAGCAGCAAAGTGGGGCGGGAGTATCTGGATACGCAGTATTTT
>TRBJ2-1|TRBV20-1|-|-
CSSSGGFNNEQFF
TGCAGTTCTAGTGGCGGTTTTAACAATGAGCAGTTCTTC
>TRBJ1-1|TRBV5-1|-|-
CASSPGGGQENTEAFF
TGCGCCAGCAGCCCTGGTGGAGGTCAGGAGAACACTGAAGCTTTCTTT
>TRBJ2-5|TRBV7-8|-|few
CASSLAGQEPQETQYF
TGTGCCAGCAGCTTAGCGGGGCAGGAGCCCCAAGAGACCCAGTACTTC
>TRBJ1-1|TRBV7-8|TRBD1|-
CASSPPSTGGNTEAFF
TGTGCCAGCAGCCCTCCCTCGACAGGGGGTAACACTGAAGCTTTCTTT
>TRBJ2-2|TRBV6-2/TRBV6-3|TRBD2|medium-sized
CASSLGGTSGSRHTGELFF
TGTGCCAGCAGCCTCGGGGGGACTAGCGGGAGTCGGCACACCGGGGAGCTGTTTTTT
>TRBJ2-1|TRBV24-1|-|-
CATSDSLADEQFF
TGTGCCACCAGTGATTCCCTCGCCGATGAGCAGTTCTTC
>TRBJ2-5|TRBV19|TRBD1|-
CASRTGVPPRETQYF
TGTGCCAGTAGGACAGGGGTGCCTCCAAGAGAGACCCAGTACTTC
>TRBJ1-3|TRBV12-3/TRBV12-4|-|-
CASGTQISSGNTIYF
TGTGCCAGCGGGACACAGATTAGCTCTGGAAACACCATATATTTT
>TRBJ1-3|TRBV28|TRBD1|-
CASSWGRTGGNTIYF
TGTGCCAGCAGTTGGGGAAGGACAGGAGGAAACACCATATATTTT
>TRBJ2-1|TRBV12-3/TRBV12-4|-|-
CASSLGGRTTYNEQFF
TGTGCCAGCAGCCTCGGGGGGCGGACGACCTACAATGAGCAGTTCTTC
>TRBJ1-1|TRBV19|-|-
CASSIGGGAGTEAFF
TGTGCCAGTAGTATAGGAGGAGGGGCCGGCACTGAAGCTTTCTTT
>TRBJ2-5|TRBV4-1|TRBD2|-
CASSQGLADQETQYF
TGCGCCAGCAGCCAGGGACTAGCGGATCAAGAGACCCAGTACTTC
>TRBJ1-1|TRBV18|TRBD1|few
CASSLQGRLDEAFF
TGTGCCAGCTCCCTACAGGGGCGCCTAGATGAAGCTTTCTTT
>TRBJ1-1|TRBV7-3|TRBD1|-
CASRRQGAGTEAFF
TGTGCCAGCAGGAGACAGGGGGCAGGGACTGAAGCTTTCTTT
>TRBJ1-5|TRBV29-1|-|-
CSGTDSSNQPQHF
TGCAGCGGAACTGACAGTAGCAATCAGCCCCAGCATTTT
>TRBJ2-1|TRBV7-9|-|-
CASLRGDSPGSYNEQFF
TGTGCCAGCCTCCGCGGGGATAGCCCAGGCTCCTACAATGAGCAGTTCTTC
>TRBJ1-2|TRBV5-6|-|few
CASSRLSSYTF
TGTGCCAGCAGCCGTCTGAGTAGCTACACCTTC
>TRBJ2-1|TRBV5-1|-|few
CASRPPVGEQFF
TGCGCCAGCAGGCCTCCCGTGGGGGAGCAGTTCTTC
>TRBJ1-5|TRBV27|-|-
CASSTYSNQPQHF
TGTGCCAGCAGTACATATAGCAATCAGCCCCAGCATTTT
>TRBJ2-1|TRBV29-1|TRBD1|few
CSVEPWGNRGNNEQFF
TGCAGCGTTGAACCTTGGGGGAACAGGGGGAACAATGAGCAGTTCTTC